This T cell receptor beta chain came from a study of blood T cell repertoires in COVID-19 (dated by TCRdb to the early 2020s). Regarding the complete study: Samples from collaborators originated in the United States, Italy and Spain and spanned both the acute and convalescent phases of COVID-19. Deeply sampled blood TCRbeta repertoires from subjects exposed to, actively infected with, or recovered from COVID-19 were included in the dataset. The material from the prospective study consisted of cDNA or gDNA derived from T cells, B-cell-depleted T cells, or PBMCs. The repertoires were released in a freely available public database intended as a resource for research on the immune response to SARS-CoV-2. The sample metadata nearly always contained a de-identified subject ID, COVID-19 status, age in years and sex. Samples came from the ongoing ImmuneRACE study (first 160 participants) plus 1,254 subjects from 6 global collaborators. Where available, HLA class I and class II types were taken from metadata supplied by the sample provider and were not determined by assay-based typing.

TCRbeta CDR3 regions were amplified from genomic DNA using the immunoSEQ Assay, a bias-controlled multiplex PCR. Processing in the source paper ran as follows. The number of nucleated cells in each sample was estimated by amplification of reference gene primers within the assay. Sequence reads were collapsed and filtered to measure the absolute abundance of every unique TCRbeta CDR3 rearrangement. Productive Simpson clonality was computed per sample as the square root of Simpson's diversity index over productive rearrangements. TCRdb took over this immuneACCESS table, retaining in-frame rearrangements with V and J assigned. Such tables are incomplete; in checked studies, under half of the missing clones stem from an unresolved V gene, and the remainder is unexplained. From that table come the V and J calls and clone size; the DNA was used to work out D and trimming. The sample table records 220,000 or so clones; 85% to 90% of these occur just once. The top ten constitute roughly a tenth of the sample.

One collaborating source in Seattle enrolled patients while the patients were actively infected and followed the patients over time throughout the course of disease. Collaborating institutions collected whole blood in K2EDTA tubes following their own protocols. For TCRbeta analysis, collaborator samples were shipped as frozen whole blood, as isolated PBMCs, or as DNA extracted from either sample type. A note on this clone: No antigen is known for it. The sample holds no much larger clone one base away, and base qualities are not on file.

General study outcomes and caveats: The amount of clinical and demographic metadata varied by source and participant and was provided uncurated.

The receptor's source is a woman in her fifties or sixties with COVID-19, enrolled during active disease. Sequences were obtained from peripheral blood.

The base sequence is TGTGCCAGCAGCAAAACGGGACAGGGAAGGACAGATACGCAGTATTTT. Its translation is CASSKTGQGRTDTQYF. The chain is made from TRBV28 and TRBJ2-3; 9 central bases correspond to TRBD1. Trimming leaves V shorter by 6 bases and J shorter by 3 bases, with the junction holding 10 bases beyond the gene matches. CDR3 length: 16 amino acids, cysteine to phenylalanine. Kept here is only the CDR3 DNA, which spans 48 bases and is read in frame from base 1. Reading the germline V gene gives CDR1 MDHEN and CDR2 SYDVKM.